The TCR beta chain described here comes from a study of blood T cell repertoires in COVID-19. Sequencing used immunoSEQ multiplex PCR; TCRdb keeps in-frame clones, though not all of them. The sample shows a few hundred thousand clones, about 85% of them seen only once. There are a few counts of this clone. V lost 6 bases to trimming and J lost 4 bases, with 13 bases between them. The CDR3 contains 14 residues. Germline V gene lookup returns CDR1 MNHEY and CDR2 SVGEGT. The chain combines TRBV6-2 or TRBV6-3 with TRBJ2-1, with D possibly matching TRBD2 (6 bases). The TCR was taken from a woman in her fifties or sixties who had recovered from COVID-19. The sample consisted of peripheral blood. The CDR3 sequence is CASSGTSLYNEQFF. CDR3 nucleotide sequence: TGTGCCAGCAGCGGGACTTCCCTTTACAATGAGCAGTTCTTC.